This T cell receptor beta chain was obtained from a study of CD8+ T cells in alopecia areata. The treatment: oral pan-JAK inhibitor, 5-10 mg twice daily. Isolated RNA was reverse transcribed into cDNA used as the sequencing template. Some clones are missing from TCRdb's copy, which holds only in-frame ones; the method was immunoSEQ multiplex PCR. The table lists about 210,000 clones, around 66% of them singletons, with more than 0.95% in the top ten. CDR1 SQVTM and CDR2 ANQGSEA come from the germline V gene. This CDR3 has 12 residues. V was trimmed by 0 bases and J by 4 bases, leaving 7 bases between them.

This receptor was taken from a human donor with alopecia areata. V gene TRBV29-1 combines with J gene TRBJ2-7; D unresolved. This specimen was CD4+ T cells sorted from blood, taken at week 44, from a patient treated with tofacitinib. CDR3 coding DNA: TGCAGCGTTGAAGATCGCGGATACGAGCAGTACTTC. It specifies CSVEDRGYEQYF.